These 2 T cell receptor beta chains came from one sample sequenced in a study of PD-1 blockade in classical Hodgkin lymphoma. Generated by immunoSEQ multiplex PCR, the TCRdb table keeps only in-frame clones and is missing some. There are just under 65,000 clones in the sample; about 89% occur only once, and 10% lies in the top ten. The time point was: cycle 4 day 1 (C4D1), after 6 weeks of nivolumab. Brentuximab vedotin exposure varied among the patients, all of whom had relapsed after autologous stem cell transplantation. Material: peripheral blood mononuclear cells (PBMCs), obtained before the fourth cycle of nivolumab. Receptor source: a human donor with classical Hodgkin lymphoma.

J is TRBJ2-5 and V is TRBV15; possibly TRBD1 for D (5 bases). Germline CDR1 is LNHNV and CDR2 is YYDKDF (reference sequence). The V gene lost 0 bases and the J gene lost 1 base, with 12 bases spanning the gap. The CDR3 contains 16 residues. Here the CDR3 DNA reads TGTGCCACCAGCAGAGATAGTGCAGGGTCCCAAGAGACCCAGTACTTC. This sequence encodes CATSRDSAGSQETQYF. Full variable domain (outside the CDR3, taken from reference TRBV15 and TRBJ2-5): DAMVIQNPRYQVTQFGKPVTLSCSQTLNHNVMYWYQQKSSQAPKLLFHYYDKDFNNEADTPDNFQSRRPNTSFCFLDIRSPGLGDTAMYLCATSRDSAGSQETQYFGPGTRLLVL.

This clone was recorded only once. This sequence joins TRBV11-2 and TRBJ2-5; D is ambiguous. Per germline, CDR1 SGHAT and CDR2 FQNNGV. With 7 bases removed from V and 1 base from J, the gap between germline ends came to 13 bases. CDR3 length equals 14 residues. CDR3 sequence: CASTSLGPQETQYF. CDR3 DNA: TGTGCCAGCACCTCCCTTGGGCCCCAAGAGACCCAGTACTTC. The full variable domain, rest sourced from reference TRBV11-2 and TRBJ2-5, is EAGVAQSPRYKIIEKRQSVAFWCNPISGHATLYWYQQILGQGPKLLIQFQNNGVVDDSQLPKDRFSAERLKGVDSTLKIQPAKLEDSAVYLCASTSLGPQETQYFGPGTRLLVL.